The T cell receptor beta chain under discussion was sequenced for a study of T cells after yellow fever vaccination. Each CDR3 protein gets one entry after TCRdb re-called the 5' RACE reads with MiXCR. This repertoire shows about 550,000 distinct CDR3 sequences, around 21% found once; its top ten account for over 11%. This specimen consisted of PBMCs, obtained 15 days after the yellow fever booster vaccination. This clonotype originated in a man under 40 who received the YFV17D yellow fever vaccine.

The DNA for the CDR3 is TGTGCCGCGTCCTTCCCGACAGATACGCAGTATTTT. Protein product: CAASFPTDTQYF. The V call is TRBV6-2 or TRBV6-3, the J call TRBJ2-3; D remains ambiguous. Trimming left V 11 bases short and J 3 bases short, with 12 bases between. The CDR3 is 12 residues long. CDR1 is MNHEY and CDR2 is SVGEGT in the germline V gene.